This T cell receptor (beta chain) comes out of a study of cytomegalovirus exposure and HLA in healthy donors. Use of 60 Vbeta and 13 Jbeta primers characterized the PCR. Sequenced by immunoSEQ multiplex PCR; TCRdb stores in-frame clones only, minus some. The table lists about 85,000 clones, approximately 80% of them singletons. Study-wide findings and caveats: Three chains tied to CMV proved CMV antigen-specific in vitro. Follow-up analysis later connected one missense variant in DCLRE1C with trimming of TCR beta V- and J-genes.

Germline CDR1 and CDR2: MNHEY and SVGAGI. The CDR3 spans 15 residues. The germline V and J ends were trimmed by 5 bases and 1 base, with 11 bases remaining between them. On this clone: Its antigen is unidentified.

The V call is TRBV6-5, the J call TRBJ2-2; a possible D gene is TRBD1 (6 bases). The sequence was collected from a man aged 45-65 years in good health and CMV-seropositive. Sequenced material: PBMCs. This CDR3 is CASSPRGGNTGELFF. In DNA, the CDR3 is TGTGCCAGCAGTCCCCGAGGGGGGAACACCGGGGAGCTGTTTTTT.